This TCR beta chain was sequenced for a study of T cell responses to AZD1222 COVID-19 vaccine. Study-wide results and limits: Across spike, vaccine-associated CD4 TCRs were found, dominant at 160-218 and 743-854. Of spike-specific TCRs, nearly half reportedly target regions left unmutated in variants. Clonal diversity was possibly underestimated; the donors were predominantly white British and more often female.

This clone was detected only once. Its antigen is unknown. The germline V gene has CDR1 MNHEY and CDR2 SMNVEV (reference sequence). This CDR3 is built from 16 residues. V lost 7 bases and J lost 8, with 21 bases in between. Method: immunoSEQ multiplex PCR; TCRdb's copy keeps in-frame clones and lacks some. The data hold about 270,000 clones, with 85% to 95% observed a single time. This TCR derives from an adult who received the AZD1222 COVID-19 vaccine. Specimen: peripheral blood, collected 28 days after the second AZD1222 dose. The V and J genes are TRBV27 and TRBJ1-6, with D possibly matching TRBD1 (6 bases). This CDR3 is CASKTTVGGLDSPLHF. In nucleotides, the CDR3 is TGTGCCAGCAAGACGACCGTGGGGGGGCTTGATTCACCCCTCCACTTT.